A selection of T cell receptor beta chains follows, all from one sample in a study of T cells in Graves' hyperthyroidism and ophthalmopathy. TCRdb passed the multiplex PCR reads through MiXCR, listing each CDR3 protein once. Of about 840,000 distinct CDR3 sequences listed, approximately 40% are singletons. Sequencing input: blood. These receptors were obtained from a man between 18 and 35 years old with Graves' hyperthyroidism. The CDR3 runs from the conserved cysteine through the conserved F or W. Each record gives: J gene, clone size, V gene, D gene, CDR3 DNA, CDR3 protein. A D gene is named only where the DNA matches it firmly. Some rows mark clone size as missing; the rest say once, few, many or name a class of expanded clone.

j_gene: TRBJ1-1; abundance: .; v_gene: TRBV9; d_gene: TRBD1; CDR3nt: TGTGCCAGCAGCCAGAGGGACAGGGGGGTCCCTGAAGCTTTCTTT; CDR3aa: CASSQRDRGVPEAFF
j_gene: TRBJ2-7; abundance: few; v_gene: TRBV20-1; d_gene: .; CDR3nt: TGCAGTGCTAGAGATCGTAACCTACACTACGAGCAGTACTTC; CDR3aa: CSARDRNLHYEQYF
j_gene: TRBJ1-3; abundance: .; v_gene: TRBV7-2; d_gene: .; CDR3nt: TGTGCCAGCAGCTTAGAAGTAGCGGGATATGGAAACACCATATATTTT; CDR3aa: CASSLEVAGYGNTIYF
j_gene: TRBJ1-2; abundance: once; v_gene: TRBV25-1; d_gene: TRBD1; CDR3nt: TGTGCCAGCAGTCCATACCCGACAGGGGGAAACTATGGCTACACCTTC; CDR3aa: CASSPYPTGGNYGYTF
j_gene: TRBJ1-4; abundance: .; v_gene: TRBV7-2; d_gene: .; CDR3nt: TGTGCCAACAGCAACGCCGGAGGAGGGAAACTTAATGAAAAACTGTTTTTT; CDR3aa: CANSNAGGGKLNEKLFF
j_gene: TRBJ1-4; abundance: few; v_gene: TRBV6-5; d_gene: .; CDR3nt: TGTGCCAGCAGTTACCTCGGGGGGGAGGAACTGTTTTTT; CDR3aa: CASSYLGGEELFF
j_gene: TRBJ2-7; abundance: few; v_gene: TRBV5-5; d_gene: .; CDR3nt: TGTGCCAGCAGTTGGGCCCAGGGAGGCGAGCAGTACTTC; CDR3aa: CASSWAQGGEQYF
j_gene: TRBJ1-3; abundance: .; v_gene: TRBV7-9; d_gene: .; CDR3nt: TGTGCCAGCAGCTTATTAGGGGATGCAACTCGAAACACCATATATTTT; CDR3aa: CASSLLGDATRNTIYF
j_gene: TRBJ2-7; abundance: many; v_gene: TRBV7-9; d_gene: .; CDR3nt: TGTGCCAGCAGGCGGACAGATAATGCTCCCGAGCAGTACTTC; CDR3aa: CASRRTDNAPEQYF
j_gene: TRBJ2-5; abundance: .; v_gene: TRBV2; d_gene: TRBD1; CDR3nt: TGTGCCAGCGTCGAACAGGGGGCGGGACAAGAGACCCAGTACTTC; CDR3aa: CASVEQGAGQETQYF
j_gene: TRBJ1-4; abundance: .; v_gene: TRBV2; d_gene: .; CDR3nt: TGTGCCAGCGGCCGGGACGACGAAAAACTGTTTTTT; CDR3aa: CASGRDDEKLFF
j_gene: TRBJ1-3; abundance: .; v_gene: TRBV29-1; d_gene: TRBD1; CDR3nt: TGCAGCGTTGAACGTGGGGACAGGAAAGGAAACACCATATATTTT; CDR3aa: CSVERGDRKGNTIYF
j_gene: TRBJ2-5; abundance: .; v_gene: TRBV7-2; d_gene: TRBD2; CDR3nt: TGTGCCAGCAGCCAAAACGGGGGGGCAAAGACCCAGTACTTC; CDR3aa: CASSQNGGAKTQYF